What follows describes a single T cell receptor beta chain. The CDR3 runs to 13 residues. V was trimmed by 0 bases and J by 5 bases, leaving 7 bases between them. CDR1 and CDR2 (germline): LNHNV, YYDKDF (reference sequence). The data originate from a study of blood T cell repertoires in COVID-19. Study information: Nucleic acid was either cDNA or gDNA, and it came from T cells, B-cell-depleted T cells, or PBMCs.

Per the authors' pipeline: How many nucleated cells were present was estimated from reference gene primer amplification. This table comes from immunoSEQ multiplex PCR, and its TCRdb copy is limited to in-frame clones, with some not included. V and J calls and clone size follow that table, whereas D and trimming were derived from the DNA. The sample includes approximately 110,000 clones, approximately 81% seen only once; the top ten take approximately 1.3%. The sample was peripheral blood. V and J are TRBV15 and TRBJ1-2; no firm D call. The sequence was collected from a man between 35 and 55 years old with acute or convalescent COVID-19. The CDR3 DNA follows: TGTGCCACCAGCAGAGATCTCAGATATGGCTACACCTTC. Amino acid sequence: CATSRDLRYGYTF. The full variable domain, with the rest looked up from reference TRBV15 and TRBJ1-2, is DAMVIQNPRYQVTQFGKPVTLSCSQTLNHNVMYWYQQKSSQAPKLLFHYYDKDFNNEADTPDNFQSRRPNTSFCFLDIRSPGLGDTAMYLCATSRDLRYGYTFGSGTRLTVV.